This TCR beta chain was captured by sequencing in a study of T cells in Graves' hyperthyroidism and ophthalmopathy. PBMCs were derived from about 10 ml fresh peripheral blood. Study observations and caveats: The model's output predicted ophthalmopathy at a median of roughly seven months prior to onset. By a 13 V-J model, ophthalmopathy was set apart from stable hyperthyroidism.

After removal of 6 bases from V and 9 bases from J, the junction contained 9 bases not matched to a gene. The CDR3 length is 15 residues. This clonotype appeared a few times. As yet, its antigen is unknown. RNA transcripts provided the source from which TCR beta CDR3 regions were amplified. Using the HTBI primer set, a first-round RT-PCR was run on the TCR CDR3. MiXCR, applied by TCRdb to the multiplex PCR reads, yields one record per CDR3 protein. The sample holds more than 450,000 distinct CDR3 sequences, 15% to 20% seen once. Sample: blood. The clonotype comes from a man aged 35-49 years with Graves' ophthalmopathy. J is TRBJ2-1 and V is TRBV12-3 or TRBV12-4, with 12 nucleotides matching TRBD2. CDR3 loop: CASRLGLAGKGEQFF. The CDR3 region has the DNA TGTGCCAGCAGGCTGGGACTAGCGGGTAAGGGTGAGCAGTTCTTC.